These 16 T cell receptor beta chains share one sample of origin, sequenced in a study of vaccination and CD4 T cells after COVID-19. Antigens of these TCRs are unknown. Sequence data for DNA of cultured CD4+ T cells were generated by the Oncomine TCR Beta short-read assay. TCRdb independently ran MiXCR on the PCR reads; one entry per CDR3 protein. The table records fewer than 15,000 distinct CDR3 sequences, around a fifth of them present only once. Documented treatment: roughly 11-day PBMC culture with coronavirus spike peptide pools or control peptides (ViraFEST assay). This specimen consisted of CD4+ T cells from blood, cultured in vitro, obtained before SARS-CoV-2 vaccination. The receptors come from a human donor who received a COVID-19 vaccine.

This clonotype was detected only a few times. The chain couples TRBV10-2 to TRBJ2-5; 7 nucleotides agree with TRBD1. J gave up 2 bases and V 8 bases, and 11 bases lay outside the gene matches. There are 15 residues in the CDR3. CDR1 and CDR2 (germline): WSHSY, SAAADI. The CDR3 spells CASFRQGGEQETQYF. The CDR3 DNA reads as TGCGCCAGCTTCCGACAGGGCGGAGAACAAGAGACCCAGTACTTC.

Here the CDR3 reads CASSLEAGSYEQYF. CDR3 in DNA: TGCGCCAGCAGCTTGGAAGCGGGGTCCTACGAGCAGTACTTC. The genes are TRBV5-1 and TRBJ2-7, with 7 bases aligning to TRBD2. V shed 0 bases, J shed 1 base, and the junction held 1 base outside the gene matches. CDR3 size: 14 residues. In germline, CDR1 is SGHRS, CDR2 YFSETQ.

CDR3 amino acids: CASSVSTRGEKLFF. As DNA, the CDR3 is TGTGCCAGCAGCGTCTCAACGAGAGGTGAAAAACTGTTTTTT. This rearrangement joins TRBV9 to TRBJ1-4; no clear D gene. V lost 2 bases and J lost 7, with 12 bases in between. CDR3 length equals 14 residues. CDR1 is SGDLS and CDR2 is YYNGEE in the germline V gene.

The gene calls are TRBV20-1 and TRBJ2-7, with a tentative D call TRBD1 (6 bases). CDR1 is DFQATT, CDR2 SNEGSKA, per germline (reference sequence). The CDR3 runs to 13 residues. V was pared by 6 bases and J by 2 bases, with 14 bases between. CDR3 sequence reads: CSARDTRTYEQYF. DNA of the CDR3: TGCAGTGCCAGGGACACTCGTACCTACGAGCAGTACTTC.

The chain joins TRBV4-2 to TRBJ1-1; TRBD1 might be the D (5 bases). The V and J ends lost 5 bases and 1 base respectively, with 14 bases between them. The CDR3 is 15 residues long. CDR1 and CDR2 from the germline V gene are LGHNA and YNFKEQ. CDR3 nucleotides: TGTGCCAGCAGCTACTTGTCCGGGGGGAACACTGAAGCTTTCTTT. Translation gives CASSYLSGGNTEAFF.

The chain is built from TRBV6-2 or TRBV6-3 and TRBJ2-5; D call uncertain. Germline lookup yields CDR1 MNHEY and CDR2 SVGEGT. V shed 5 bases and J shed 3 bases, with 4 bases lying between them. There are 11 residues in the CDR3. The CDR3 protein is CASSRKETQYF. The CDR3 DNA follows: TGTGCCAGCAGTCGGAAAGAGACCCAGTACTTC.

This rearrangement joins TRBV10-2 to TRBJ1-5; D is ambiguous. The CDR3 is 14 residues long. Trimming removed 0 bases from V and 4 bases from J, with 7 bases in between. Germline V gene data show CDR1 as WSHSY and CDR2 as SAAADI. This CDR3 is CASSESGPNQPQHF. In nucleotides, the CDR3 is TGCGCCAGCAGTGAGTCAGGTCCAAATCAGCCCCAGCATTTT.

The genes are TRBV19 and TRBJ2-2; TRBD1 agrees at 11 bases. CDR1 LNHDA and CDR2 SQIVND come from the germline V gene (reference sequence). The CDR3 consists of 15 residues. After removal of 9 bases from V and 5 bases from J, the junction contained 8 bases not matched to a gene. The CDR3 DNA reads as TGTGCCAGCAAAAAAGGGACAGGGGGGACCGGGGAGCTGTTTTTT. It yields the protein CASKKGTGGTGELFF.

This clonotype was seen a few times. The chain joins TRBV5-1 to TRBJ1-2; D is unclear. The CDR3 consists of 15 residues. Trimming left V 0 bases short and J 7 bases short, with 16 bases between. The germline gives CDR1 SGHRS, CDR2 YFSETQ. The CDR3 DNA sequence: TGCGCCAGCAGCTTGGATCTGATGGGAGCTGGTGGCTACACCTTC. It encodes CASSLDLMGAGGYTF.

This clonotype appeared a few times. This chain joins TRBV6-1 and TRBJ1-2, with TRBD1 matching 8 bases. Germline lookup yields CDR1 MNHNS and CDR2 SASEGT. The V and J ends lost 5 bases and 4 bases, in that order; junction bases with no gene match: 9. The CDR3 sequence is 15 residues long. CDR3 region: CASSHTGGIGYGYTF. In DNA form, the CDR3 reads TGTGCCAGCAGTCACACAGGGGGGATAGGCTATGGCTACACCTTC.

CDR3: CAWTSLTSGGAVTDTQYF. The CDR3 DNA reads as TGTGCCTGGACCAGCCTGACTAGCGGGGGGGCTGTCACAGATACGCAGTATTTT. The chain uses TRBV30 and TRBJ2-3; 14 nucleotides agree with TRBD2. Germline lookup yields CDR1 GTSNPN and CDR2 SVGIG (reference sequence). This CDR3 spans 18 amino acids. With V trimmed by 4 bases and J by 2 bases, 11 bases remained unmatched.

The rearrangement links TRBV12-5 to TRBJ2-3; TRBD1 or TRBD2 may be the D gene (5 bases each). The V end lost 0 bases, the J end lost 0 bases, and 16 bases lay between the germline ends. Germline CDR1 is LGHNT and CDR2 is FRNRAP. There are 18 residues in the CDR3. The CDR3 is CASGLVRDGSTSTDTQYF. The CDR3 nucleotides read TGTGCTAGTGGTTTGGTACGGGACGGATCAACTAGCACAGATACGCAGTATTTT.

This clonotype was recorded a few times. The CDR3 coding sequence is TGTGCCAGCAGCTGGGGGACTAGCGCGTACTACGAGCAGTACTTC. This sequence encodes CASSWGTSAYYEQYF. The chain is built from TRBV7-2 and TRBJ2-7, with TRBD2 matching 10 bases. The CDR3 loop spans 15 amino acids. With V trimmed by 4 bases and J by 3 bases, 6 bases remained unmatched. The V gene's germline CDR1 is SGHTA and CDR2 FQGNSA.

To note about this clonotype: The junction shows a germline mismatch at one end, possibly a read error. This CDR3 is CGASFSGTGELFF. The CDR3 region has the DNA TGCGGTGCTAGTTTTAGTGGCACCGGGGAGCTGTTTTTT. The rearrangement uses TRBV20-1 and TRBJ2-2, with D uncertain. This CDR3 is built from 13 residues. The germline gives CDR1 DFQATT, CDR2 SNEGSKA (reference sequence).

The chain is built from TRBV7-3 and TRBJ1-2; D might be TRBD1 (6 bases). V shed 0 bases and J shed 4 bases, with 9 bases lying between them. This CDR3 contains 14 residues. The germline CDR1 and CDR2 sequences are SGHTA and FQGTGA. The DNA for the CDR3 is TGTGCCAGCAGCTTAACCGGGACAACCTATGGCTACACCTTC. This gives the protein CASSLTGTTYGYTF.

By share of the sample, this clonotype is medium-sized. This chain uses TRBV20-1 with TRBJ1-2; D perhaps matches TRBD1 (5 bases). The CDR3 is 13 residues long. Germline CDR1 DFQATT, CDR2 SNEGSKA (reference sequence). Trimming cost V 4 bases and J 1 base, with 10 bases left between them. CDR3 region: CSAIQGGNYGYTF. CDR3 DNA sequence: TGCAGTGCTATTCAGGGAGGTAACTATGGCTACACCTTC.